This T cell receptor (beta chain) was obtained from a study of a mutant IDH1 vaccine in newly diagnosed glioma. Looking at the study overall: Vaccines were first given 4-6 weeks after radiotherapy alone, or with temozolomide cycles.

CDR1 SEHNR and CDR2 FQNEAQ come from the germline V gene (reference sequence). Losses at the gene ends were 2 bases for V and 5 bases for J; bases not matched to a gene: 7. The CDR3 has 15 amino acids. Described time point: week 35, safety follow-up. What each vaccine dose contained was 300 ug of mutant IDH1 20-mer peptide, accompanied by topical imiquimod. There were new WHO grade 3 or 4 astrocytomas in the donors, and these were IDH1-mutant and ATRX-lost. Turning to this clone: The antigen is undetermined.

Clones were read by immunoSEQ multiplex PCR, and TCRdb kept only the in-frame ones, dropping some. The profile shows about 54,000 clones, 84% of them singletons. The chain couples TRBV7-9 to TRBJ2-5; 8 nucleotides line up with TRBD1. The sequence was obtained from a woman in her late teens or twenties with glioma. The source material was PBMCs, sampled from a glioma patient whose treatment included an IDH1 peptide vaccine. CDR3 amino acids: CASSLTPGGAETQYF. CDR3 nucleotides: TGTGCCAGCAGCTTAACCCCAGGGGGCGCGGAGACCCAGTACTTC.